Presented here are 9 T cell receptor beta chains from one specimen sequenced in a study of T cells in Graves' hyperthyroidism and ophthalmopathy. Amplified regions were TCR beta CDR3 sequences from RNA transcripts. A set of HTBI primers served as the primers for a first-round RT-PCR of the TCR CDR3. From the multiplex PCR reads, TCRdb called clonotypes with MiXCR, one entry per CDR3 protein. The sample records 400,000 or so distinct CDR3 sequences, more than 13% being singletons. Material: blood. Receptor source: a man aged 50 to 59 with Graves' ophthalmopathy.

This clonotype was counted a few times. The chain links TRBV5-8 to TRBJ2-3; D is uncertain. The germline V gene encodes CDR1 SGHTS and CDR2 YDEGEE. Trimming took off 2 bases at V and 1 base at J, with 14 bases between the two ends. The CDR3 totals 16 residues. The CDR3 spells CASSFWGTSGTDTQYF. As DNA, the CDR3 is TGTGCCAGCAGCTTTTGGGGTACTTCTGGCACAGATACGCAGTATTTT.

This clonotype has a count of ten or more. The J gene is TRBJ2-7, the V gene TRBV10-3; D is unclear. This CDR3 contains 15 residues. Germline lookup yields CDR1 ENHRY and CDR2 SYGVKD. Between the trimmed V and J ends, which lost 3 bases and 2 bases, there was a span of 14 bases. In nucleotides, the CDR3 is TGTGCCATCAGTGAATCGGTTATTCTTACCTACGAGCAGTACTTC. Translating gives CAISESVILTYEQYF.

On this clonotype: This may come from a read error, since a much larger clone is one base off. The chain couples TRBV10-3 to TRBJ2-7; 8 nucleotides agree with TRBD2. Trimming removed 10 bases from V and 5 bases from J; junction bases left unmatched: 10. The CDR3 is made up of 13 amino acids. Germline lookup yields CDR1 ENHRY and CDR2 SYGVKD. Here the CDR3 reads CASMPRGGDEQYF. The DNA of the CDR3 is TGTGCCAGCATGCCCCGGGGGGGGGACGAGCAGTACTTC.

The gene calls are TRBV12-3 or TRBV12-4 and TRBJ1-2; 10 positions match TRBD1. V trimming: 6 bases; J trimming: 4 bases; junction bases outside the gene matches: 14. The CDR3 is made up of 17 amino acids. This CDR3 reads CASSLGQGFSAGYGYTF. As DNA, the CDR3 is TGTGCCAGCAGCCTGGGACAGGGGTTCTCGGCCGGCTATGGCTACACCTTC.

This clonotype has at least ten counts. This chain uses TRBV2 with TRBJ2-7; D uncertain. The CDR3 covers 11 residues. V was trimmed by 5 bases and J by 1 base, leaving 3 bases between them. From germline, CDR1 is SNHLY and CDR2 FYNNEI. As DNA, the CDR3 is TGTGCCAGCAGTAAATCCTACGAGCAGTACTTC. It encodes CASSKSYEQYF.

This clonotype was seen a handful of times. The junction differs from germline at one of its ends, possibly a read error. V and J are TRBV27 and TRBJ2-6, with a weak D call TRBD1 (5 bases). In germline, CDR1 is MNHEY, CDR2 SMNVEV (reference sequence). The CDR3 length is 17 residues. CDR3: CASSFVGVDSGANALTF. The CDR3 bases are TGTGCCAGCAGTTTCGTAGGGGTCGACTCTGGGGCCAACGCCCTGACTTTC.

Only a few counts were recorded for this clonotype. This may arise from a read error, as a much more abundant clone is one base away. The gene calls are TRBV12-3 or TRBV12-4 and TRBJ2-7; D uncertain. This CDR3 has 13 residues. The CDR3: CASSKQTSYGQYF. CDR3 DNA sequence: TGTGCCAGCAGTAAACAGACCTCCTACGGGCAGTACTTC.

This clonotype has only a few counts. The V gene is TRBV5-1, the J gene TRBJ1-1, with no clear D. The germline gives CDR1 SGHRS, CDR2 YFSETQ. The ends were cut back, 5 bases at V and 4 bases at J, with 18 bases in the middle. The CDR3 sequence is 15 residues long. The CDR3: CASRRLPGPSTEAFF. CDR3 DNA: TGCGCCAGCAGGAGGCTCCCAGGCCCGAGCACTGAAGCTTTCTTT.

CDR3 protein: CASRREGLGNEQFF. CDR3 nucleotide sequence: TGTGCCAGCAGGAGGGAGGGCCTGGGCAATGAGCAGTTCTTC. V usage is TRBV2 and J usage is TRBJ2-1, with 7 bases fitting TRBD2. Germline trimming cut 6 bases from V and 6 bases from J; bases unmatched to any gene: 8. From germline, CDR1 is SNHLY and CDR2 FYNNEI. This CDR3 contains 14 residues.